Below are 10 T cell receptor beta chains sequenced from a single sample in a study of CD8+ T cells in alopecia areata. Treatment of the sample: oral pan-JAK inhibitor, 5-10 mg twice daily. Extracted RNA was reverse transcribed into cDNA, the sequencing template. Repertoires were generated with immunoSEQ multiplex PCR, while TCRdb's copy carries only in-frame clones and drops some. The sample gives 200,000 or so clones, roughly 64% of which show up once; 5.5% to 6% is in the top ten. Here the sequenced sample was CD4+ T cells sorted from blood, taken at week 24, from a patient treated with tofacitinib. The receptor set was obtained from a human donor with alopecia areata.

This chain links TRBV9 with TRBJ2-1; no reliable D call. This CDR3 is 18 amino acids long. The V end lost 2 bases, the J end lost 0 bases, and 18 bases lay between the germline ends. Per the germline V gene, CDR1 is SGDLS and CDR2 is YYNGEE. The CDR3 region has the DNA TGTGCCAGCAGCGTTAGTCGGTCGGTGGGTCGCTCCTACAATGAGCAGTTCTTC. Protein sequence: CASSVSRSVGRSYNEQFF.

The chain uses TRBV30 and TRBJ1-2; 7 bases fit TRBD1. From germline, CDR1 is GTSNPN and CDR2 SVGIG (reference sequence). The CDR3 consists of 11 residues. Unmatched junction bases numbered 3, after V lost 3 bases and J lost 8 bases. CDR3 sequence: CAWSQGVGYTF. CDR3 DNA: TGTGCCTGGAGCCAGGGGGTCGGCTACACCTTC.

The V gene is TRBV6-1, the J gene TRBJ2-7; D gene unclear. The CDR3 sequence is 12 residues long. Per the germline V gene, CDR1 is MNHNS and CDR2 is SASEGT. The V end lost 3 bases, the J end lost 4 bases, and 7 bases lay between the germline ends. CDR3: CASSELPYEQYF. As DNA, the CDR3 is TGTGCCAGCAGTGAGCTCCCGTACGAGCAGTACTTC.

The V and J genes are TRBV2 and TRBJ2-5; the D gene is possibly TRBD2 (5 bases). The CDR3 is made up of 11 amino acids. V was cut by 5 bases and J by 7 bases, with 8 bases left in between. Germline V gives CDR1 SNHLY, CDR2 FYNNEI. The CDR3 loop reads CASSLSGTQYF. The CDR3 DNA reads TGTGCCAGCAGTCTGAGCGGGACCCAGTACTTC.

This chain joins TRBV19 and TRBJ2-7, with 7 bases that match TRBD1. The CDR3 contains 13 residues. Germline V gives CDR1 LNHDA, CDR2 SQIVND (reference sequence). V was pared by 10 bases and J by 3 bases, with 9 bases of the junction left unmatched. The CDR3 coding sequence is TGTGCCACCCGGAACAGGGGAAGCTACGAGCAGTACTTC. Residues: CATRNRGSYEQYF.

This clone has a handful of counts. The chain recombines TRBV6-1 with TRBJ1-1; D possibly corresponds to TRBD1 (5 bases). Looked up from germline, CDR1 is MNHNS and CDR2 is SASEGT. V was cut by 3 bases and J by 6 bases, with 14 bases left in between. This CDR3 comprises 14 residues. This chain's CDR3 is CASSDRRGNSEAFF. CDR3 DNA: TGTGCCAGCAGTGATCGGCGGGGGAATTCTGAAGCTTTCTTT.

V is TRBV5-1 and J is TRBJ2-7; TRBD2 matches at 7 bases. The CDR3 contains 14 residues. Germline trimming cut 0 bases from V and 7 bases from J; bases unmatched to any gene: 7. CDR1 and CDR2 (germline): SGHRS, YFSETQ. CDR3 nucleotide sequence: TGCGCCAGCAGCTTGGAAGCGGGGTCTGGGGAGCAGTACTTC. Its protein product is CASSLEAGSGEQYF.

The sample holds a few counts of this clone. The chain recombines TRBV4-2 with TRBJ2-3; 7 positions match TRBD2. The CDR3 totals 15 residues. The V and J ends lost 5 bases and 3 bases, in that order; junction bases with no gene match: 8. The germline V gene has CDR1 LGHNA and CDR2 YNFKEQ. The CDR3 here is CASSGRSGATDTQYF. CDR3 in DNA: TGTGCCAGCAGCGGGAGAAGCGGGGCTACAGATACGCAGTATTTT.

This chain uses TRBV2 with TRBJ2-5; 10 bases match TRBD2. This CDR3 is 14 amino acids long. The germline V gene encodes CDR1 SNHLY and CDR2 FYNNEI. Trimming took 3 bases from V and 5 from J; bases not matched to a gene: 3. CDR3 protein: CASSDASGGETQYF. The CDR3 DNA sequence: TGTGCCAGCAGTGATGCTAGCGGGGGTGAGACCCAGTACTTC.

The CDR3 here is CASSPLTGVGYTF. CDR3 in DNA: TGTGCCAGCAGTCCACTGACAGGAGTTGGCTACACCTTC. This sequence joins TRBV27 and TRBJ1-2; TRBD1 might be the D (6 bases). The CDR3 spans 13 residues. V lost 5 bases to trimming and J lost 7 bases, with 14 bases between them. CDR1 and CDR2 from the germline V gene are MNHEY and SMNVEV (reference sequence).